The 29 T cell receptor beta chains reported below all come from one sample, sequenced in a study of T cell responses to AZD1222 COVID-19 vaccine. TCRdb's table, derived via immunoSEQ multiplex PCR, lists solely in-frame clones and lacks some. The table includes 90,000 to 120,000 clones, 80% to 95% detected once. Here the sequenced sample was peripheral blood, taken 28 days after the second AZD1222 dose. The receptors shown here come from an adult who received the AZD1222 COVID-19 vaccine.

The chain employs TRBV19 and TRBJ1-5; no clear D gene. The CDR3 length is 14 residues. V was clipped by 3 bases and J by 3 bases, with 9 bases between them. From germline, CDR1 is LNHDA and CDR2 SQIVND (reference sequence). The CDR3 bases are TGTGCCAGTAGTATCCGACAATACAATCAGCCCCAGCATTTT. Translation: CASSIRQYNQPQHF.

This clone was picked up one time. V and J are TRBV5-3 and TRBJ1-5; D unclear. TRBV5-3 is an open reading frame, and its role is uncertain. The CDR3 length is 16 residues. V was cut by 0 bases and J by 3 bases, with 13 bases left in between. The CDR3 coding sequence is TGTGCCAGAAGCTTGGTTACAGCGAGATACAATCAGCCCCAGCATTTT. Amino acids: CARSLVTARYNQPQHF.

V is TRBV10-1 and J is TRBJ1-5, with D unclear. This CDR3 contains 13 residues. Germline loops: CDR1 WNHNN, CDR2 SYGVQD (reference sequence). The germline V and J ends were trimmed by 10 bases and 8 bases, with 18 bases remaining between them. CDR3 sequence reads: CATSKDGREPQHF. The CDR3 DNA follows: TGCGCCACCTCTAAGGACGGCCGGGAGCCCCAGCATTTT.

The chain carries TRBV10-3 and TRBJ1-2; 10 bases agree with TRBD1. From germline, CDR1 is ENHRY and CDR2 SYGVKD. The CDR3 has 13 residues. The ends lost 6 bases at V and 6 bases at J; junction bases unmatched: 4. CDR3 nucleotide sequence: TGTGCCATCAGCGGGACAGGGGACGATGGCTACACCTTC. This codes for CAISGTGDDGYTF.

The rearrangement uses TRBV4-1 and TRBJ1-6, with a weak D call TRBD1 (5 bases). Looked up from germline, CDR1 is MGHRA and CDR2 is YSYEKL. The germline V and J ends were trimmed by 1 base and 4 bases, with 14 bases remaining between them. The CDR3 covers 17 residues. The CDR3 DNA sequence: TGCGCCAGCAGCCAAGCAAACCCGGGACTGTATAATTCACCCCTCCACTTT. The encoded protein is CASSQANPGLYNSPLHF.

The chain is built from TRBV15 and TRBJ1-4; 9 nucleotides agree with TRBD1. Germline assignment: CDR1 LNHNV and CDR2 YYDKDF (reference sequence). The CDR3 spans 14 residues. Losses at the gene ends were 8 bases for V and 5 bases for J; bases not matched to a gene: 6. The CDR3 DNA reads TGTGCCACCGCCACGGGGACAGGGAATGAAAAACTGTTTTTT. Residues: CATATGTGNEKLFF.

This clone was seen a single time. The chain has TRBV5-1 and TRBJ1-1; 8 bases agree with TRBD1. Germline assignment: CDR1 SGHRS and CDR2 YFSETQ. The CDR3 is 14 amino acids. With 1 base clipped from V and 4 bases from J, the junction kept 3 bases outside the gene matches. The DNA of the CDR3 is TGCGCCAGCAGCTTGACAGGGGGAGTCACTGAAGCTTTCTTT. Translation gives CASSLTGGVTEAFF. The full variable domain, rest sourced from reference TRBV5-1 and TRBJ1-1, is KAGVTQTPRYLIKTRGQQVTLSCSPISGHRSVSWYQQTPGQGLQFLFEYFSETQRNKGNFPGRFSGRQFSNSRSEMNVSTLELGDSALYLCASSLTGGVTEAFFGQGTRLTVV.

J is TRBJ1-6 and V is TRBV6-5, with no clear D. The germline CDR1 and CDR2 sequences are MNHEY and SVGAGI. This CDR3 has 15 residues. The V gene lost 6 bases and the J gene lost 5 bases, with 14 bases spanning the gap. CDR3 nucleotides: TGTGCCAGCAGGGCCGTTTGGAGTGATAATTCACCCCTCCACTTT. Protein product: CASRAVWSDNSPLHF.

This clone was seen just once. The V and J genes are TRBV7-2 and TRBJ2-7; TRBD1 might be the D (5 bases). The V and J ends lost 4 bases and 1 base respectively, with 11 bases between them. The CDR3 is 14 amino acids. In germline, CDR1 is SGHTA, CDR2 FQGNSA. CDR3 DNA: TGTGCCAGCAGCTGGATCGACAGATCCTACGAGCAGTACTTC. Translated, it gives CASSWIDRSYEQYF. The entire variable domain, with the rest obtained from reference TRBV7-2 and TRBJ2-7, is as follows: GAGVSQSPSNKVTEKGKDVELRCDPISGHTALYWYRQSLGQGLEFLIYFQGNSAPDKSGLPSDRFSAERTGGSVSTLTIQRTQQEDSAVYLCASSWIDRSYEQYFGPGTRLTVT.

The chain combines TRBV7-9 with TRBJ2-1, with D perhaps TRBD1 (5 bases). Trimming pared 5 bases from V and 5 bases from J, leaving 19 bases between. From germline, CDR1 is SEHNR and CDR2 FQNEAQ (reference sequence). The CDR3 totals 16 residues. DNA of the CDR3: TGTGCCAGCAGCCCAAGGGGCCTCTTACTAAACAATGAGCAGTTCTTC. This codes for CASSPRGLLLNNEQFF.

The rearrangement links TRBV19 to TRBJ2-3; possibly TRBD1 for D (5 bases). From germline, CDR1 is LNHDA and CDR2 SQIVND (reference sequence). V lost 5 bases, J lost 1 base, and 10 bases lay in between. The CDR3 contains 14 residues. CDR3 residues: CASSQGARTDTQYF. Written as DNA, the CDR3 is TGTGCCAGTAGTCAGGGCGCCCGCACAGATACGCAGTATTTT.

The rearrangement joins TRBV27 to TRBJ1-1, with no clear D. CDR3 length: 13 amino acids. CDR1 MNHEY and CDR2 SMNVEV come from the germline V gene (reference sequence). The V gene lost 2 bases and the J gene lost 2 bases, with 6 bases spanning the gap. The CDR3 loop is CASSLGANTEAFF. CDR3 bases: TGTGCCAGCAGTTTAGGAGCAAACACTGAAGCTTTCTTT.

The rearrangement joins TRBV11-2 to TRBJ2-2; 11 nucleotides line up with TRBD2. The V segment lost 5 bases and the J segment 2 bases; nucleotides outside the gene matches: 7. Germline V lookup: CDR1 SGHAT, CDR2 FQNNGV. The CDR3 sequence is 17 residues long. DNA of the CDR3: TGTGCCAGCAGCCCTCTAGCGGGAGGACCTAACACCGGGGAGCTGTTTTTT. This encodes CASSPLAGGPNTGELFF.

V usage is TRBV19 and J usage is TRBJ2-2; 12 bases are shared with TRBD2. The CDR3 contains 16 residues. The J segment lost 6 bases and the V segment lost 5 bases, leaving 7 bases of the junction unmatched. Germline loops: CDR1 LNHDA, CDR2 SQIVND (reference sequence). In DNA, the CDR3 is TGTGCCAGTAGTTCCCGACTAGCGGGAGTCCCCGGGGAGCTGTTTTTT. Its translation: CASSSRLAGVPGELFF.

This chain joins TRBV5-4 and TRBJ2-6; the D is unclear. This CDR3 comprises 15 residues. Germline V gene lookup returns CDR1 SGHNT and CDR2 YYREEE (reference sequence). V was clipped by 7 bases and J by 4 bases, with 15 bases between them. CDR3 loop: CASGNPPVGANVLTF. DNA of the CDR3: TGTGCCAGCGGAAACCCCCCGGTCGGGGCCAACGTCCTGACTTTC.

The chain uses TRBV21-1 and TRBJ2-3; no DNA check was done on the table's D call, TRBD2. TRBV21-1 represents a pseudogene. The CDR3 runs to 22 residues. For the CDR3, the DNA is TGTGCCAGCAGCAAAGCTCGAAACGGGGGGGGCCGGGCGTCGAGAAAAAGAGATACGCAGTATTTT. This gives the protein CASSKARNGGGRASRKRDTQYF.

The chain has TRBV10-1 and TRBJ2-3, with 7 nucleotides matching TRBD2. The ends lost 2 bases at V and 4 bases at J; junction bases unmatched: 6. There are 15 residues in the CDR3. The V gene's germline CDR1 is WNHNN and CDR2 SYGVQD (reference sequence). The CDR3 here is CASSEPSGGADTQYF. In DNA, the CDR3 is TGCGCCAGCAGTGAGCCTAGCGGAGGGGCAGATACGCAGTATTTT.

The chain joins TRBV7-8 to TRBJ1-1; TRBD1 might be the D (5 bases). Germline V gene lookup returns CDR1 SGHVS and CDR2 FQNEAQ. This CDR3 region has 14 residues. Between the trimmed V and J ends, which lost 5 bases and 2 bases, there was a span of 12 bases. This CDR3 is CASSPTRGNTEAFF. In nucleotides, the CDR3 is TGTGCCAGCAGCCCGACAAGGGGCAACACTGAAGCTTTCTTT.

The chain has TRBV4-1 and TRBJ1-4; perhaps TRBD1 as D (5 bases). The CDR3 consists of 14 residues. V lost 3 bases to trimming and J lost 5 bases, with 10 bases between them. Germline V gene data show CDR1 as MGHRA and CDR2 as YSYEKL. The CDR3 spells CASSHSGANEKLFF. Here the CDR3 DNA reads TGCGCCAGCAGCCATTCCGGGGCGAATGAAAAACTGTTTTTT.

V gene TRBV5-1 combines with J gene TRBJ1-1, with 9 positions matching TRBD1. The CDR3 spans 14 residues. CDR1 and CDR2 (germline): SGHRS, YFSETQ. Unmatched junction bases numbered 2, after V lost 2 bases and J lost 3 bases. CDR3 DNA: TGCGCCAGCAGCTTACAGGGGGCGGACACTGAAGCTTTCTTT. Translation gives CASSLQGADTEAFF.

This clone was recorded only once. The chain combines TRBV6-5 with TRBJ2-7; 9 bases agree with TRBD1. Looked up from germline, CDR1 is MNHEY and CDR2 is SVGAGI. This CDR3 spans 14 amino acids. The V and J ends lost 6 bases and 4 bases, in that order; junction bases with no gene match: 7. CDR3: CASRQGASFYEQYF. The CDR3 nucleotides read TGTGCCAGCAGACAGGGGGCGAGTTTTTACGAGCAGTACTTC.

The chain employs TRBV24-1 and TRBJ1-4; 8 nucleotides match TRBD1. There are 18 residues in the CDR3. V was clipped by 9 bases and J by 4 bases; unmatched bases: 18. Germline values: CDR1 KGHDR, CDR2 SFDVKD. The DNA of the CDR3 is TGTGCCACCTCTGCCGGGGACAGGTACTCTAGGGTTAATGAAAAACTGTTTTTT. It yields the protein CATSAGDRYSRVNEKLFF.

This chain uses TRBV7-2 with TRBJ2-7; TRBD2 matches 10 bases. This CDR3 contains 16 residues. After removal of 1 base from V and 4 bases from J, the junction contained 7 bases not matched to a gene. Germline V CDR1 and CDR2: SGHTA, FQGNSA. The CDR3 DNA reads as TGTGCCAGCAGCTTAGGGGCAGCGGGAGGGCCTTACGAGCAGTACTTC. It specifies CASSLGAAGGPYEQYF.

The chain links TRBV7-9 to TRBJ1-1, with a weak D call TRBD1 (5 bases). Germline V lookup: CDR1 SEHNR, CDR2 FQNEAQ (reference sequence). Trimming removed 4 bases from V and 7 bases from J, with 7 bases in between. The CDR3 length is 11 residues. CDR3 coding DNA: TGTGCCAGCAGCTGGCAGGGTGAAGCTTTCTTT. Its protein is CASSWQGEAFF.

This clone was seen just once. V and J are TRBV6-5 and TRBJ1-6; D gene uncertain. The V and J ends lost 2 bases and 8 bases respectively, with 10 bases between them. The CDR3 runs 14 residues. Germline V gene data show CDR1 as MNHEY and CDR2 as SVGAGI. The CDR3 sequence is CASSYEGRYSPLHF. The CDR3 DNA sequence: TGTGCCAGCAGTTACGAGGGCAGGTATTCACCCCTCCACTTT.

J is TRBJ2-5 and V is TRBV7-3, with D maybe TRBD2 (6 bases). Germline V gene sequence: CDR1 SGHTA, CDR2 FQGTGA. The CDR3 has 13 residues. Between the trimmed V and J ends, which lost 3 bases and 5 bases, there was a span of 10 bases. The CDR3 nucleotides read TGTGCCAGCAGCTTTAATGGGAGGGAGACCCAGTACTTC. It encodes CASSFNGRETQYF. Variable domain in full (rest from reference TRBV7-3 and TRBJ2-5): GAGVSQTPSNKVTEKGKYVELRCDPISGHTALYWYRQSLGQGPEFLIYFQGTGAADDSGLPNDRFFAVRPEGSVSTLKIQRTERGDSAVYLCASSFNGRETQYFGPGTRLLVL.

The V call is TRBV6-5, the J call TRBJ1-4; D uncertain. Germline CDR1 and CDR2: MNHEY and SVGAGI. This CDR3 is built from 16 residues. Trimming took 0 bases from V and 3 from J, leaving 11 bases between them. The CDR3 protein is CASSYSGRRSNEKLFF. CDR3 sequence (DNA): TGTGCCAGCAGTTACTCTGGACGGCGGTCTAATGAAAAACTGTTTTTT.

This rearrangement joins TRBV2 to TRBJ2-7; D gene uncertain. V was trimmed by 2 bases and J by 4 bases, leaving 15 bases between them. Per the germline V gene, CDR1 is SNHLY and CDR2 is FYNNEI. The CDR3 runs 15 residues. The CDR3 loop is CASSERSAPIYEQYF. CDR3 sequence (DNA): TGTGCCAGCAGTGAAAGATCAGCACCGATTTACGAGCAGTACTTC.

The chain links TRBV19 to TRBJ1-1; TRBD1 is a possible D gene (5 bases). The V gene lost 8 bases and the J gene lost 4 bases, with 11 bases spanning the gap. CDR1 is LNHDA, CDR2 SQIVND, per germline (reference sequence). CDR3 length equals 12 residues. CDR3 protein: CASSSGFTEAFF. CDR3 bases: TGTGCCAGTTCCTCAGGGTTCACTGAAGCTTTCTTT.